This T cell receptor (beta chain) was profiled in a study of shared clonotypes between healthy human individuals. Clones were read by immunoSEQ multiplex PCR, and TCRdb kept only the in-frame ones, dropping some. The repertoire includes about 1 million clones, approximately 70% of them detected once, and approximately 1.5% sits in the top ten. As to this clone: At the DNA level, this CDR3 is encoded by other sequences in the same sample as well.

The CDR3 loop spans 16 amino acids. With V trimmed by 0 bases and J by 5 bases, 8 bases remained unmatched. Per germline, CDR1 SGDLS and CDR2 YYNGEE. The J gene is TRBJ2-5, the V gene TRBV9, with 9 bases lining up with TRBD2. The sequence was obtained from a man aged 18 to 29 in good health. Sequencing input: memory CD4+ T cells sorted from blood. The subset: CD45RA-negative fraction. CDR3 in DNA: TGTGCCAGCAGCGTAGGGGATAGCGGGGGCAGGGAGACCCAGTACTTC. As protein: CASSVGDSGGRETQYF.